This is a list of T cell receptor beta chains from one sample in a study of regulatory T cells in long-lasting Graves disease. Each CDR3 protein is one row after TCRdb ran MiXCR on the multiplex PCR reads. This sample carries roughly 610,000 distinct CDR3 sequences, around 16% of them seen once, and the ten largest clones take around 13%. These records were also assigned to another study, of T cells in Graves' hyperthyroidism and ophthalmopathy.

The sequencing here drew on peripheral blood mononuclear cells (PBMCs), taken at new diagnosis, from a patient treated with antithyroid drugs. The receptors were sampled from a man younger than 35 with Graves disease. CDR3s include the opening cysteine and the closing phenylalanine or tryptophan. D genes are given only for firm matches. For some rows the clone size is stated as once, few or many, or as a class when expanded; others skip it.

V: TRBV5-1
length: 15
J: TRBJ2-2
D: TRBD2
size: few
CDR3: CASSTQRERTGELFF
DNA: TGCGCCAGCAGCACCCAGCGGGAGCGAACCGGGGAGCTGTTTTTT

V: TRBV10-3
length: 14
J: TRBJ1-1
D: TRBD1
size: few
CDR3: CAITKTGGETEAFF
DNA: TGTGCCATCACTAAGACAGGGGGGGAGACTGAAGCTTTCTTT

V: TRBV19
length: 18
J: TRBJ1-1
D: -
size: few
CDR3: CASSAQKYLAPRRTEAFF
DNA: TGTGCCAGTAGCGCCCAGAAATACCTGGCCCCCCGACGGACTGAAGCTTTCTTT

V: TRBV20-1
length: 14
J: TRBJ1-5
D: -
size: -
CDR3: CSARVSTGDQPQHF
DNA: TGCAGTGCTAGAGTAAGCACTGGGGATCAGCCCCAGCATTTT

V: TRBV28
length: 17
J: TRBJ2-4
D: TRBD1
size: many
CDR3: CASSSGGQGAYQNIQYF
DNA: TGTGCCAGCAGTTCTGGGGGCCAGGGGGCCTACCAAAACATTCAGTACTTC

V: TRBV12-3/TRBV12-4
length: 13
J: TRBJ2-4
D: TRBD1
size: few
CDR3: CASSRQGANIQHF
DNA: TGTGCCAGCAGCAGACAGGGGGCCAACATTCAGCACTTC

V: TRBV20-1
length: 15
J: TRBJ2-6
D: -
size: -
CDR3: CSAPGGGSGANVLTF
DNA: TGCAGTGCCCCAGGGGGGGGCTCTGGGGCCAACGTCCTGACTTTC

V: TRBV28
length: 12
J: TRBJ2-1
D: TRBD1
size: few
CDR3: CASSLRGQGHFF
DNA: TGTGCCAGCAGTCTCCGGGGACAGGGGCATTTCTTC

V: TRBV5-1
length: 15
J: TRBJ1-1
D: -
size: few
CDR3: CASSLVPGVNTEAFF
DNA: TGCGCCAGCAGCTTGGTTCCGGGGGTGAACACTGAAGCTTTCTTT

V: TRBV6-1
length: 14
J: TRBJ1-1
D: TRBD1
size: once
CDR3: CASIGTGMNTEAFF
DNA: TGTGCCAGCATCGGGACAGGGATGAACACTGAAGCTTTCTTT

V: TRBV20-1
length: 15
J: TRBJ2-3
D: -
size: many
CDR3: CSARPLGVRTDTQYF
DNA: TGCAGTGCTAGACCCCTGGGGGTTCGCACAGATACGCAGTATTTT

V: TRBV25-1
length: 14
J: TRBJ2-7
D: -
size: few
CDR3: CASSDFGRPGEQYF
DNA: TGTGCCAGCAGTGATTTTGGGCGGCCTGGCGAGCAGTACTTC

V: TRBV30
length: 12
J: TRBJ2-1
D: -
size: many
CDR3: CAWTGGVDEQFF
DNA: TGTGCCTGGACAGGGGGGGTGGATGAGCAGTTCTTC

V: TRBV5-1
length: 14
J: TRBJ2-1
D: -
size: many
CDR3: CASSLRFSYNEQFF
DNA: TGCGCCAGCAGTTTGCGGTTCTCCTACAATGAGCAGTTCTTC

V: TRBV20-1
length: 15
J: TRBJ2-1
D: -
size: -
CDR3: CSARDGAGTYNEQFF
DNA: TGCAGTGCTAGAGATGGGGCGGGAACCTACAATGAGCAGTTCTTC

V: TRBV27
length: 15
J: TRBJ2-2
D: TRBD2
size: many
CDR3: CASISSGSGSGELFF
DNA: TGTGCCAGCATCTCGAGCGGGAGTGGTAGCGGGGAGCTGTTTTTT

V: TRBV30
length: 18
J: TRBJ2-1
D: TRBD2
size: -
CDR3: CAWTPEKERGSSYNEQFF
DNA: TGTGCCTGGACTCCGGAAAAGGAGCGGGGTAGCTCCTACAATGAGCAGTTCTTC

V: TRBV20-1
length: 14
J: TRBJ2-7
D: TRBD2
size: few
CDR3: CSATSGRAFYEQYF
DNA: TGCAGTGCGACTAGCGGGAGGGCCTTCTACGAGCAGTACTTC

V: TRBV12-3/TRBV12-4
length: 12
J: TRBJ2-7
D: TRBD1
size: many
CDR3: CASSRQGTGQYF
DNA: TGTGCCAGCAGCCGACAGGGGACGGGGCAGTACTTC

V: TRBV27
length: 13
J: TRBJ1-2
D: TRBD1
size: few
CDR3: CASSFVQGHGYTF
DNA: TGTGCCAGCAGTTTCGTACAGGGGCATGGCTACACCTTC

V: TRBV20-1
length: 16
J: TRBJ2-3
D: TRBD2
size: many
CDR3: CSARVPGLAATDTQYF
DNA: TGCAGTGCTAGAGTACCGGGACTAGCGGCCACAGATACGCAGTATTTT

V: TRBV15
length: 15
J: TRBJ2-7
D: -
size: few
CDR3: CATSRDLWSTYEQYF
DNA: TGTGCCACCAGCAGAGATCTGTGGTCCACCTACGAGCAGTACTTC

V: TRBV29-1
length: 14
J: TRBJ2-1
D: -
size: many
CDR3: CSVETTLGDNEQFF
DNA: TGCAGCGTTGAAACGACGTTGGGGGACAATGAGCAGTTCTTC

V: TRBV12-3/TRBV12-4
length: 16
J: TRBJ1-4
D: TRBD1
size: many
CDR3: CASRPGGNRDREKLFF
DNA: TGTGCCAGCCGTCCAGGTGGAAACCGGGACAGGGAAAAACTGTTTTTT

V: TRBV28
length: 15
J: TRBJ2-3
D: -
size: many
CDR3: CASSLSGRGTDTQYF
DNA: TGTGCCAGCAGCTTGAGCGGGCGGGGCACAGATACGCAGTATTTT

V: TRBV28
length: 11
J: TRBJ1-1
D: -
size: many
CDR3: CASMQNTEAFF
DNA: TGTGCCAGCATGCAGAACACTGAAGCTTTCTTT

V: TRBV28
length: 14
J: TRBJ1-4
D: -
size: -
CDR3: CASSLPGGYEKLFF
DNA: TGTGCCAGCAGTTTACCGGGGGGTTACGAAAAACTGTTTTTT

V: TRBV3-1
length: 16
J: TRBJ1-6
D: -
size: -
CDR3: CASSSRRGRGDSPLHF
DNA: TGTGCCAGCAGCTCGCGTCGGGGCAGGGGAGATTCACCCCTCCACTTT

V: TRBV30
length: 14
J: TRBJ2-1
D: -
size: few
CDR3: CAWRATSQMDEQFF
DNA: TGTGCCTGGAGGGCAACTAGCCAAATGGATGAGCAGTTCTTC

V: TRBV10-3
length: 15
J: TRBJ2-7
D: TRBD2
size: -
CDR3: CAISESGTRIYEQYF
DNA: TGTGCCATCAGTGAGTCAGGGACTAGGATCTACGAGCAGTACTTC

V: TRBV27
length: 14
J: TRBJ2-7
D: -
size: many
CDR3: CASSFKGVAYEQYF
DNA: TGTGCCAGCAGTTTTAAGGGCGTAGCCTACGAGCAGTACTTC

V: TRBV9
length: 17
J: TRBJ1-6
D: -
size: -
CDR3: CASSVAGASTYNSPLHF
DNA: TGTGCCAGCAGCGTAGCAGGGGCATCGACCTATAATTCACCCCTCCACTTT

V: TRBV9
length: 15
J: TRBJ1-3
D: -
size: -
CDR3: CASSVGAPPGNTIYF
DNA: TGTGCCAGCAGCGTAGGGGCCCCCCCCGGAAACACCATATATTTT

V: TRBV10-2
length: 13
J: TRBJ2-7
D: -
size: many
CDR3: CASRLGGGYEQYF
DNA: TGCGCCAGCAGACTAGGGGGTGGCTACGAGCAGTACTTC